This paragraph reports one T cell receptor beta chain. The sample originates from a study of T cell responses to AZD1222 COVID-19 vaccine. Study-level information: Pooled together were second doses at about 4 or about 12 weeks.

CDR3 length: 15 amino acids. The germline V and J ends were trimmed by 0 bases and 4 bases, with 10 bases remaining between them. Germline values: CDR1 MNHEY, CDR2 SVGAGI. The protocol was immunoSEQ multiplex PCR, while the TCRdb copy is restricted to in-frame clones and leaves out a portion. The sample has about 100,000 clones; around 90% are singletons. The origin of this receptor is an adult in good health. V is TRBV6-5 and J is TRBJ1-3, with D uncertain. The sample was peripheral blood, taken on day 0 of AZD1222 vaccination. Here the CDR3 DNA reads TGTGCCAGCAGTTACTCTATCCGGGGAGGAAACACCATATATTTT. This translates into CASSYSIRGGNTIYF.